This TCR beta chain was profiled in a study of shared clonotypes between healthy human individuals. Using immunoSEQ multiplex PCR, the repertoire was profiled, and TCRdb retains in-frame clones only, with some absent. Of 600,000 to 700,000 clones listed, 60% to 75% are singletons. The V gene lost 2 bases and the J gene lost 0 bases, with 8 bases spanning the gap. The CDR3 runs to 14 residues. Germline V gene lookup returns CDR1 SGHNT and CDR2 YYREEE (reference sequence). The sample taken for sequencing was memory CD4+ T cells sorted from blood. Subset defined: CD45RA-negative fraction. The chain joins TRBV5-4 to TRBJ1-2, with D uncertain. The TCR comes from a woman aged 30 to 39 in good health. In DNA, the CDR3 is TGTGCCAGCAGCTTCTCCTGGGCTAACTATGGCTACACCTTC. Protein product: CASSFSWANYGYTF.